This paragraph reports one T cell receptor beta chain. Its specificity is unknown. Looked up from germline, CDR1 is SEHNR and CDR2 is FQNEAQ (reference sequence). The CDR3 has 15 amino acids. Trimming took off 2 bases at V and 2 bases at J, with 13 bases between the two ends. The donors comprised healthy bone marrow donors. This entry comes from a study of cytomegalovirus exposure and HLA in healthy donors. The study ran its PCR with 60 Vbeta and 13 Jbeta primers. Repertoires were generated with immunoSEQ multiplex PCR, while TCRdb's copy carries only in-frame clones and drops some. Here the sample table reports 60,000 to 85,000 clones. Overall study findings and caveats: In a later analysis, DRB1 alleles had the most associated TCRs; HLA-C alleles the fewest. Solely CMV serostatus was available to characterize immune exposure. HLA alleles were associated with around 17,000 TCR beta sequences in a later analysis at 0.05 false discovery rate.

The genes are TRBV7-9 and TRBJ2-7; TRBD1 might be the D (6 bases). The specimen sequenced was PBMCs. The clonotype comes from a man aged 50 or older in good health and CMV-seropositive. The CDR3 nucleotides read TGTGCCAGCAGCTTAAAGGGGGACGGAACCTACGAGCAGTACTTC. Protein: CASSLKGDGTYEQYF. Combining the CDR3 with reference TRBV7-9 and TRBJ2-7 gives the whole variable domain DTGVSQNPRHKITKRGQNVTFRCDPISEHNRLYWYRQTLGQGPEFLTYFQNEAQLEKSRLLSDRFSAERPKGSFSTLEIQRTEQGDSAMYLCASSLKGDGTYEQYFGPGTRLTVT.